A selection of T cell receptor beta chains follows, all from one sample in a study of blood T cell repertoires in COVID-19. Generated by immunoSEQ multiplex PCR, the TCRdb table keeps only in-frame clones and is missing some. The table lists 200,000 to 250,000 clones, roughly four fifths of them singletons. Material for sequencing was PBMCs or T cells enriched from blood (not recorded which). These receptors were taken from a middle-aged woman with acute COVID-19. Both conserved end residues are part of each CDR3. D genes are given only for firm matches. Part of the rows lack a size; the others show once, few, many or a class for expanded clones.

>NA|TRBV25-1|NA|TRBJ1-6
CASSESATLHF
TGTGCCAGCAGTGAATCTGCGACCCTCCACTTT
>NA|TRBV15|NA|TRBJ1-2
CATSRPGEWWGYTF
TGTGCCACCAGCAGACCCGGGGAGTGGTGGGGCTACACCTTC
>NA|TRBV11-2|NA|TRBJ2-7
CASSFRTYYEQYF
TGTGCCAGCAGCTTTCGGACTTATTACGAGCAGTACTTC
>TRBD1|TRBV9|NA|TRBJ1-1
CASSVRQGGPEAFF
TGTGCCAGCAGCGTAAGACAGGGTGGGCCTGAAGCTTTCTTT
>NA|TRBV27|NA|TRBJ1-6
CASTTNTGGTSPLHF
TGTGCCAGCACCACGAACACGGGGGGCACATCACCCCTCCACTTT
>TRBD1|TRBV5-1|NA|TRBJ1-1
CASAGTGDTEAFF
TGCGCCAGCGCTGGGACAGGGGACACTGAAGCTTTCTTT
>NA|TRBV27|NA|TRBJ1-2
CASSPSGSYGYTF
TGTGCCAGCAGCCCTTCCGGTTCCTATGGCTACACCTTC
>NA|TRBV5-5|NA|TRBJ1-1
CASSLIPNTEAFF
TGTGCCAGCAGCCTTATTCCGAACACTGAAGCTTTCTTT
>TRBD2|TRBV9|NA|TRBJ2-7
CASSVGPAGAYEQYF
TGTGCCAGCAGCGTAGGCCCAGCGGGGGCTTACGAGCAGTACTTC
>NA|TRBV7-2|NA|TRBJ1-1
CASRSSRTEAFF
TGTGCCAGCAGATCAAGCCGGACTGAAGCTTTCTTT
>NA|TRBV27|NA|TRBJ2-6
CASSFRGGVFTTSGANVLTF
TGTGCCAGCAGTTTCCGCGGCGGTGTCTTTACCACCTCTGGGGCCAACGTCCTGACTTTC
>NA|TRBV4-2|NA|TRBJ2-4
CASSPSPPQGWYF
TGTGCCAGCAGCCCCTCTCCCCCGCAGGGTTGGTACTTC
>TRBD1|TRBV29-1|once|TRBJ2-7
CSVVHVPGQGQWWEQYF
TGCAGCGTTGTCCACGTACCGGGACAGGGGCAATGGTGGGAGCAGTACTTC
>NA|TRBV4-2|NA|TRBJ2-6
CASSQGISGANVLTF
TGTGCCAGCAGCCAAGGTATTTCTGGGGCCAACGTCCTGACTTTC
>NA|TRBV28|once|TRBJ1-5
CASSFHRGNQPQHF
TGTGCCAGCAGTTTCCACAGGGGCAATCAGCCCCAGCATTTT
>TRBD1|TRBV28|once|TRBJ2-5
CASSGQAGKETQYF
TGTGCCAGCAGTGGACAGGCCGGCAAGGAGACCCAGTACTTC
>NA|TRBV1|NA|TRBJ2-5
CTSSQVGTVWETQYF
TGCACCAGCAGCCAAGTTGGGACTGTATGGGAGACCCAGTACTTC
>NA|TRBV18|NA|TRBJ2-5
CASSRGLQETQYF
TGTGCCAGCTCACGGGGACTCCAAGAGACCCAGTACTTC
>NA|TRBV12-3/TRBV12-4|NA|TRBJ2-3
CASKYSVSDTQYF
TGTGCCAGCAAATATTCGGTCTCAGATACGCAGTATTTT
>NA|TRBV6-5|NA|TRBJ1-1
CASRPQATWLGAFF
TGTGCCAGCAGACCACAGGCTACATGGTTAGGTGCTTTCTTT
>TRBD1|TRBV10-3|NA|TRBJ1-2
CAISDPTGARRGYTF
TGTGCCATCAGTGACCCGACAGGGGCACGGCGTGGCTACACCTTC
>TRBD1|TRBV27|NA|TRBJ1-2
CASSLSPTGDYGYTF
TGTGCCAGCAGTTTATCGCCAACAGGGGACTATGGCTACACCTTC
>TRBD2|TRBV27|NA|TRBJ2-7
CASTTSGSEQYF
TGTGCCAGCACTACTAGCGGGAGCGAGCAGTACTTC
>TRBD1|TRBV28|NA|TRBJ1-1
CASRMTGTFTEAFF
TGTGCCAGCAGGATGACAGGGACCTTCACTGAAGCTTTCTTT
>NA|TRBV7-8|many|TRBJ2-2
CASSLWAGNTGELFF
TGTGCCAGCAGCTTATGGGCTGGGAACACCGGGGAGCTGTTTTTT
>NA|TRBV7-9|NA|TRBJ1-1
CASSLEGLRTEAFF
TGTGCCAGCAGCTTAGAGGGGTTAAGGACTGAAGCTTTCTTT
>NA|TRBV27|NA|TRBJ1-5
CASSPSGWDQPQHF
TGTGCCAGCAGTCCCTCAGGGTGGGATCAGCCCCAGCATTTT
>NA|TRBV6-5|NA|TRBJ1-2
CASRPGPVTNYGYTF
TGTGCCAGCAGACCAGGGCCCGTCACTAACTATGGCTACACCTTC
>TRBD1|TRBV3-1/TRBV3-2|NA|TRBJ1-3
CASSQGKQGPGNTIYF
TGTGCCAGCAGCCAAGGGAAACAGGGGCCCGGAAACACCATATATTTT
>TRBD2|TRBV6-4|few|TRBJ2-1
CATAGNNYNEQFF
TGTGCCACAGCGGGGAACAATTACAATGAGCAGTTCTTC
>TRBD1|TRBV6-5|NA|TRBJ1-6
CASSYKRGQGALHF
TGTGCCAGCAGTTACAAGAGGGGCCAGGGGGCCCTCCACTTT
>TRBD2|TRBV11-1|NA|TRBJ2-2
CASSKTGLANTGELFF
TGTGCCAGCAGCAAAACGGGACTAGCGAACACCGGGGAGCTGTTTTTT
>NA|TRBV19|NA|TRBJ1-1
CASSIAGTSEAFF
TGTGCCAGTAGTATAGCGGGAACGAGTGAAGCTTTCTTT
>TRBD1|TRBV19|NA|TRBJ1-4
CASKDRGPEEKLFF
TGTGCCAGTAAAGACAGGGGGCCTGAAGAAAAACTGTTTTTT
>NA|TRBV27|NA|TRBJ1-2
CASTKGAGDNYGYTF
TGTGCCAGCACCAAAGGGGCAGGGGATAACTATGGCTACACCTTC
>TRBD2|TRBV14|NA|TRBJ2-1
CASSPLRLATNNEQFF
TGTGCCAGCAGCCCACTCCGACTAGCGACAAACAATGAGCAGTTCTTC
>NA|TRBV7-9|NA|TRBJ2-3
CASSLDQDTQYF
TGTGCCAGCAGCTTAGATCAGGATACGCAGTATTTT
>NA|TRBV11-2|NA|TRBJ2-2
CASSLETHTGELFF
TGTGCCAGCAGCTTAGAGACACACACCGGGGAGCTGTTTTTT
>TRBD1|TRBV15|NA|TRBJ2-4
CATSRDYGTGGRVAKNIQYF
TGTGCCACCAGCAGAGACTACGGGACAGGGGGCCGGGTGGCCAAAAACATTCAGTACTTC
>NA|TRBV5-1|NA|TRBJ2-3
CASSWGPGADTQYF
TGCGCCAGCAGCTGGGGCCCTGGGGCAGATACGCAGTATTTT
>NA|TRBV6-1|NA|TRBJ2-1
CASSERRAPPNEQFF
TGTGCCAGCAGTGAACGCAGGGCTCCTCCTAATGAGCAGTTCTTC
>TRBD1|TRBV28|once|TRBJ1-2
CASSSQYRGFYGYTF
TGTGCCAGCAGCTCTCAATACAGGGGGTTCTATGGCTACACCTTC
>NA|TRBV4-3|NA|TRBJ1-1
CASSQGTPLEAFF
TGCGCCAGCAGCCAGGGGACTCCTCTTGAAGCTTTCTTT
>TRBD1|TRBV4-1|NA|TRBJ1-4
CASSQRGDRGGEKLFF
TGCGCCAGCAGCCAAAGAGGGGACAGGGGTGGTGAAAAACTGTTTTTT
>NA|TRBV6-1|NA|TRBJ1-2
CASSDPPGQYGYTF
TGTGCCAGCAGTGACCCACCAGGGCAGTATGGCTACACCTTC
>TRBD2|TRBV6-6|NA|TRBJ2-1
CASSLAGVNEQFF
TGTGCCAGCTCGCTAGCGGGAGTAAATGAGCAGTTCTTC
>TRBD1|TRBV27|NA|TRBJ2-2
CASSLGGITGELFF
TGTGCCAGCAGTCTAGGGGGCATCACCGGGGAGCTGTTTTTT